The 25 T cell receptor beta chains presented below share a single source sample, sequenced in a study of blood T cell repertoires in COVID-19. Profiling relied on immunoSEQ multiplex PCR, and the TCRdb table lists in-frame clones only, not all of them. The sample records 400,000 to 450,000 clones, approximately 90% being singletons. The sample taken for sequencing was peripheral blood. The origin of the receptors is a man in his late teens or twenties with COVID-19, enrolled during active disease.

The gene calls are TRBV10-2 and TRBJ1-5; the D gene is possibly TRBD1 (5 bases). Trimming took off 10 bases at V and 2 bases at J, with 12 bases between the two ends. CDR1 and CDR2 from the germline V gene are WSHSY and SAAADI. CDR3 length: 13 amino acids. The CDR3 DNA is TGCGCCACCAGAGGGGAGGGCAATCAGCCCCAGCATTTT. It yields the protein CATRGEGNQPQHF.

V usage is TRBV10-1 and J usage is TRBJ1-5, with a possible D match to TRBD1 (6 bases). The germline CDR1 and CDR2 sequences are WNHNN and SYGVQD (reference sequence). The CDR3 runs to 18 residues. Deletions cut 0 bases from V and 3 bases from J, with 18 bases between. The CDR3 spells CASSESEQGSPLNQPQHF. CDR3 DNA: TGCGCCAGCAGTGAGTCGGAACAGGGCTCACCTCTCAATCAGCCCCAGCATTTT.

The CDR3 spells CASTGSSNTGELFF. In nucleotides, the CDR3 is TGTGCCAGCACCGGGAGCTCGAACACCGGGGAGCTGTTTTTT. This chain uses TRBV5-5 with TRBJ2-2; the D gene is possibly TRBD2 (6 bases). From germline, CDR1 is SGHKS and CDR2 YYEKEE (reference sequence). This CDR3 has 14 amino acids. Trimming shortened V by 6 bases and J by 0 bases, and 9 bases separated the two germline ends.

Turning to this clone: One end of the junction fails to match germline, which may point to a read error. The chain joins TRBV7-8 to TRBJ1-5, with D uncertain. The CDR3 extends over 14 amino acids. Germline CDR1 SGHVS, CDR2 FQNEAQ. CDR3 sequence reads: CASSLETSNQSQHF. The CDR3 nucleotides read TGTGCCAGCAGCTTAGAGACAAGCAATCAGTCCCAGCATTTT.

The chain couples TRBV5-1 to TRBJ1-6, with D maybe TRBD1 (5 bases). V lost 0 bases to trimming and J lost 7 bases, with 5 bases between them. The CDR3 has 13 residues. Looked up from germline, CDR1 is SGHRS and CDR2 is YFSETQ. CDR3 DNA: TGCGCCAGCAGCTTGGACAGGAATTCACCCCTCCACTTT. It codes for CASSLDRNSPLHF.

The chain couples TRBV19 to TRBJ2-5; D is undetermined. Per the germline V gene, CDR1 is LNHDA and CDR2 is SQIVND (reference sequence). The CDR3 is made up of 15 amino acids. V lost 6 bases to trimming and J lost 0 bases, with 14 bases between them. The CDR3 loop reads CASSRGLVNQETQYF. The CDR3, as DNA: TGTGCCAGTAGCCGAGGTCTGGTCAACCAAGAGACCCAGTACTTC.

The genes are TRBV7-8 and TRBJ1-6, with D maybe TRBD1 (6 bases). This CDR3 comprises 15 residues. The germline V gene has CDR1 SGHVS and CDR2 FQNEAQ. The ends were cut back, 5 bases at V and 3 bases at J, with 11 bases in the middle. The CDR3 protein is CASSTQGFYNSPLHF. The CDR3 DNA is TGTGCCAGCAGCACCCAGGGGTTCTATAATTCACCCCTCCACTTT.

The chain uses TRBV6-6 and TRBJ2-6; TRBD1 matches 10 bases. The J segment lost 3 bases and the V segment lost 2 bases, leaving 1 base of the junction unmatched. The CDR3 spans 16 residues. CDR1 is MNHNY, CDR2 SVGAGI, per germline (reference sequence). CDR3 region: CASSYGTGVGANVLTF. In nucleotides, the CDR3 is TGTGCCAGCAGTTACGGGACAGGGGTTGGGGCCAACGTCCTGACTTTC.

The rearrangement links TRBV7-9 to TRBJ1-1; perhaps TRBD1 as D (6 bases). With 5 bases removed from V and 5 bases from J, the gap between germline ends came to 12 bases. The CDR3 totals 13 residues. Germline V gives CDR1 SEHNR, CDR2 FQNEAQ (reference sequence). The CDR3, as DNA: TGTGCCAGCAGCGGGGGCGGTGATACTGAAGCTTTCTTT. Translation: CASSGGGDTEAFF.

This chain links TRBV25-1 with TRBJ1-4, with D perhaps matching TRBD1 (5 bases). The CDR3 covers 15 residues. The V end was cut by 3 bases, the J end by 6 bases, with 14 bases between. From germline, CDR1 is MGHDK and CDR2 SYGVNS. DNA of the CDR3: TGTGCCAGCAGTGAGGAATGGGGCAGGGATGAAAAACTGTTTTTT. Translating it yields CASSEEWGRDEKLFF.

V is TRBV19 and J is TRBJ2-1; possible D gene TRBD2, 7 bases. The V end was cut by 6 bases, the J end by 7 bases, with 13 bases between. The CDR3 is made up of 13 amino acids. The V gene's germline CDR1 is LNHDA and CDR2 SQIVND (reference sequence). The CDR3 nucleotides are TGTGCCAGTAGGGGGGGGGCCGGTAATGAGCAGTTCTTC. Amino acid sequence: CASRGGAGNEQFF.

This chain connects TRBV24-1 to TRBJ2-2, with D uncertain. The CDR3 extends over 17 amino acids. The V end was cut by 3 bases, the J end by 2 bases, with 15 bases between. The V gene's germline CDR1 is KGHDR and CDR2 SFDVKD. For the CDR3, the DNA is TGTGCCACCAGTGATCCCCCCGGGTCCCCCAACACCGGGGAGCTGTTTTTT. Translation gives CATSDPPGSPNTGELFF.

This rearrangement joins TRBV27 to TRBJ1-3; D not resolved. Germline V gene data show CDR1 as MNHEY and CDR2 as SMNVEV (reference sequence). Trimming left V 6 bases short and J 3 bases short, with 12 bases between. CDR3 length equals 14 residues. The CDR3 DNA follows: TGTGCCAGCAGAGAGACCGGGTTTGGAAACACCATATATTTT. Its translation is CASRETGFGNTIYF.

The chain links TRBV5-1 to TRBJ2-2; maybe TRBD1 (5 bases). V dropped 0 bases and J dropped 0 bases, with 9 bases sitting between them. This CDR3 region has 16 residues. CDR1 is SGHRS and CDR2 is YFSETQ in the germline V gene. CDR3 residues: CASSLVRGTNTGELFF. Written as DNA, the CDR3 is TGCGCCAGCAGCTTGGTAAGGGGTACGAACACCGGGGAGCTGTTTTTT.

The chain links TRBV15 to TRBJ2-5, with TRBD1 matching 12 bases. J gave up 5 bases and V 7 bases, and 5 bases lay outside the gene matches. The germline V gene encodes CDR1 LNHNV and CDR2 YYDKDF (reference sequence). This CDR3 has 14 residues. CDR3 in amino acids: CATTRDRGRETQYF. Written as DNA, the CDR3 is TGTGCCACCACCCGGGACAGGGGGCGGGAGACCCAGTACTTC.

The chain has TRBV5-5 and TRBJ1-1; no definite D call. V dropped 0 bases and J dropped 10 bases, with 19 bases sitting between them. Germline CDR1 SGHKS, CDR2 YYEKEE (reference sequence). This CDR3 spans 15 amino acids. CDR3 nucleotide sequence: TGTGCCAGCAGCTTGGCGGATGAATTTCGGGTGGTAGCTTTCTTT. Its translation: CASSLADEFRVVAFF.

V and J are TRBV7-3 and TRBJ2-7; D not resolved. CDR1 and CDR2 (germline): SGHTA, FQGTGA. This CDR3 region has 12 residues. Deletions cut 1 base from V and 5 bases from J, with 6 bases between. CDR3 region: CASSLNGDEQYF. CDR3 nucleotide sequence: TGTGCCAGCAGCTTAAACGGAGACGAGCAGTACTTC.

CDR3 region: CASSEVGTSAYNEQFF. The CDR3 DNA reads as TGTGCCAGCAGCGAGGTCGGGACTAGCGCTTACAATGAGCAGTTCTTC. This chain connects TRBV9 to TRBJ2-1, with 10 nucleotides matching TRBD2. Germline V gene sequence: CDR1 SGDLS, CDR2 YYNGEE. The CDR3 extends over 16 amino acids. The ends lost 3 bases at V and 4 bases at J; junction bases unmatched: 7.

This sequence joins TRBV30 and TRBJ2-3, with 7 bases identical to TRBD1. Germline CDR1 is GTSNPN and CDR2 is SVGIG (reference sequence). CDR3 length: 14 amino acids. V was pared by 5 bases and J by 6 bases, with 11 bases of the junction left unmatched. CDR3 nucleotides: TGTGCCTGGGCGACTGGGACAGCTGGGGATACGCAGTATTTT. This codes for CAWATGTAGDTQYF.

J is TRBJ1-1 and V is TRBV19; perhaps TRBD1 as D (5 bases). V lost 4 bases to trimming and J lost 2 bases, with 17 bases between them. Germline assignment: CDR1 LNHDA and CDR2 SQIVND (reference sequence). The CDR3 sequence is 16 residues long. The chain's CDR3 is CASSTPWTTRNTEAFF. In DNA, the CDR3 is TGTGCCAGTAGTACCCCATGGACAACCCGAAACACTGAAGCTTTCTTT.

The rearrangement uses TRBV7-6 and TRBJ2-7; no definite D call. CDR3 size: 12 residues. Trimming took off 5 bases at V and 3 bases at J, with 8 bases between the two ends. The germline V gene encodes CDR1 SGHVS and CDR2 FNYEAQ. CDR3: CASSPGGYEQYF. The CDR3 DNA reads as TGTGCCAGCAGCCCCGGCGGCTACGAGCAGTACTTC.

The chain is built from TRBV12-5 and TRBJ1-2; possibly TRBD1 for D (6 bases). This CDR3 has 14 residues. Per germline, CDR1 LGHNT and CDR2 FRNRAP. Trimming pared 3 bases from V and 3 bases from J, leaving 11 bases between. The CDR3 region has the DNA TGTGCTAGTGGTTTTACAGGGTGGGACTATGGCTACACCTTC. It encodes CASGFTGWDYGYTF. Full variable domain (remainder filled in from reference TRBV12-5 and TRBJ1-2): DARVTQTPRHKVTEMGQEVTMRCQPILGHNTVFWYRQTMMQGLELLAYFRNRAPLDDSGMPKDRFSAEMPDATLATLKIQPSEPRDSAVYFCASGFTGWDYGYTFGSGTRLTVV.

The V gene is TRBV6-5, the J gene TRBJ1-1; TRBD1 agrees at 7 bases. The CDR3 is 13 amino acids. Germline V gene data show CDR1 as MNHEY and CDR2 as SVGAGI. Germline trimming cut 10 bases from V and 0 bases from J; bases unmatched to any gene: 5. CDR3 protein: CATYRGMNTEAFF. DNA for the CDR3: TGTGCCACCTACAGGGGCATGAACACTGAAGCTTTCTTT.

J is TRBJ1-1 and V is TRBV5-1; D gene unclear. V lost 3 bases and J 3 bases, leaving 12 bases between the germline ends. This CDR3 has 14 amino acids. Germline CDR1 is SGHRS and CDR2 is YFSETQ. The CDR3: CASSSAGADTEAFF. DNA for the CDR3: TGCGCCAGCAGCTCGGCGGGCGCTGACACTGAAGCTTTCTTT. Filled out from reference TRBV5-1 and TRBJ1-1, the complete variable domain reads KAGVTQTPRYLIKTRGQQVTLSCSPISGHRSVSWYQQTPGQGLQFLFEYFSETQRNKGNFPGRFSGRQFSNSRSEMNVSTLELGDSALYLCASSSAGADTEAFFGQGTRLTVV.

V and J are TRBV9 and TRBJ2-7; 8 nucleotides line up with TRBD1. Germline trimming cut 0 bases from V and 6 bases from J; bases unmatched to any gene: 8. This CDR3 has 15 residues. Per germline, CDR1 SGDLS and CDR2 YYNGEE. The DNA of the CDR3 is TGTGCCAGCAGCGTAGGGTCCAGGGGGCAAGGCGAGCAGTACTTC. It codes for CASSVGSRGQGEQYF.